This is a list of T cell receptor beta chains from one sample in a study of CD8 T cells in ankylosing spondylitis. TCRdb recomputed calls from the 5' RACE reads with MiXCR, one row per CDR3 protein. Found here are about 300,000 distinct CDR3 sequences, more than 20% of them singletons; the top ten hold roughly 4%. Material for sequencing was blood, either unsorted or a sorted T cell fraction (not recorded which). These receptors originate from a female donor with ankylosing spondylitis or in good health (not recorded which). The CDR3 runs from the conserved cysteine through the conserved F or W. A D gene is named only where the DNA matches it firmly. Clone size is not always given. Where it is, it says once, few, many or a class for expanded clones.

CDR3aa	CDR3nt	abundance	j_gene	d_gene	v_gene
CASSLSRGVSYGYTF	TGTGCCAGCAGTTTATCCCGGGGGGTGAGCTATGGCTACACCTTC	once	TRBJ1-2	NA	TRBV27
CASSSRAGTDTQYF	TGTGCCAGCAGCTCCCGGGCTGGCACAGATACGCAGTATTTT	NA	TRBJ2-3	NA	TRBV11-3
CASSQTSLSLSSYNEQFF	TGCGCCAGCAGCCAAACGAGTTTAAGCCTGAGCTCCTACAATGAGCAGTTCTTC	NA	TRBJ2-1	NA	TRBV4-3
CASSYSGLATQYF	TGTGCCAGCAGTTACTCGGGACTAGCGACACAGTACTTC	NA	TRBJ2-7	TRBD2	TRBV6-5
CASSLGAGGPGIQETQYF	TGTGCCAGCAGCTTAGGAGCGGGAGGGCCGGGGATCCAAGAGACCCAGTACTTC	NA	TRBJ2-5	TRBD2	TRBV11-1
CAISESWAQGTGLGQPQHF	TGTGCCATCAGTGAGTCTTGGGCGCAAGGGACAGGGCTTGGACAGCCCCAGCATTTT	few	TRBJ1-5	TRBD1	TRBV10-3
CASSVVPFHGYTF	TGTGCCAGCAGCGTAGTCCCCTTCCATGGCTACACCTTC	once	TRBJ1-2	NA	TRBV9
CASSLRGTSGGEGTDTQYF	TGTGCCAGCAGCTTACGCGGGACTAGCGGGGGGGAGGGTACAGATACGCAGTATTTT	few	TRBJ2-3	TRBD2	TRBV7-2
CASGPGQGDDEQYF	TGCGCCAGCGGACCGGGACAGGGAGACGACGAGCAGTACTTC	NA	TRBJ2-7	TRBD1	TRBV5-1
CARTSGSGDEQFF	TGTGCCAGGACGAGCGGGAGTGGCGATGAGCAGTTCTTC	NA	TRBJ2-1	TRBD2	TRBV7-2
CSAQYGRASYNEQFF	TGCAGTGCCCAGTACGGGAGGGCCTCGTACAATGAGCAGTTCTTC	few	TRBJ2-1	TRBD2	TRBV20-1
CASSRRLSTDTQYF	TGTGCCAGCAGCCGAAGACTTAGCACAGATACGCAGTATTTT	NA	TRBJ2-3	NA	TRBV7-2
CASTGLAGAGELFF	TGTGCCAGCACCGGACTAGCGGGAGCCGGGGAGCTGTTTTTT	few	TRBJ2-2	TRBD2	TRBV6-1
CSARDHGGRSYEQYF	TGCAGTGCTAGAGATCATGGCGGGAGAAGCTACGAGCAGTACTTC	NA	TRBJ2-7	TRBD2	TRBV20-1
CSARDSYRVGHQPQHF	TGCAGTGCTAGAGATTCTTACAGAGTGGGGCATCAGCCCCAGCATTTT	few	TRBJ1-5	NA	TRBV20-1
CSARDELAGNQETQYF	TGCAGTGCTAGAGATGAACTAGCGGGAAACCAAGAGACCCAGTACTTC	few	TRBJ2-5	TRBD2	TRBV20-1
CASSLAQRSPAANPSYYEQYF	TGTGCCAGCAGCTTAGCCCAGCGCAGTCCGGCCGCTAATCCCAGCTACTACGAGCAGTACTTC	NA	TRBJ2-7	NA	TRBV11-1
CASSPFADAQETQYF	TGTGCCAGCAGCCCCTTCGCAGACGCCCAAGAGACCCAGTACTTC	few	TRBJ2-5	NA	TRBV7-9
CASSLTGNEKLFF	TGTGCCAGCAGTTTAACAGGGAATGAAAAACTGTTTTTT	few	TRBJ1-4	NA	TRBV12-3/TRBV12-4
CASSPSLETGTEAFF	TGTGCCAGCTCTCCATCCCTGGAGACGGGAACTGAAGCTTTCTTT	NA	TRBJ1-1	NA	TRBV2
CASSHSGGNIQYF	TGTGCCAGCAGCCATAGTGGGGGAAACATTCAGTACTTC	NA	TRBJ2-4	NA	TRBV11-3
CASSPWQDSYNEQFF	TGTGCCAGCAGCCCTTGGCAGGACAGCTACAATGAGCAGTTCTTC	few	TRBJ2-1	NA	TRBV7-8
CASSSRQSTNSYNEQFF	TGTGCCAGCAGCTCAAGACAGTCTACCAACTCCTACAATGAGCAGTTCTTC	NA	TRBJ2-1	NA	TRBV7-9
CASSSGTGAYNEQFF	TGTGCCAGCAGCTCCGGGACAGGGGCCTACAATGAGCAGTTCTTC	NA	TRBJ2-1	TRBD1	TRBV3-1
CASIPIFGGEGEAFF	TGTGCCAGCATACCTATCTTTGGGGGCGAGGGTGAAGCTTTCTTT	few	TRBJ1-1	NA	TRBV6-1
CAISESWGNSEQYF	TGTGCCATCAGTGAGTCTTGGGGCAACTCCGAGCAGTACTTC	few	TRBJ2-7	NA	TRBV10-3
CSARSGRADTQYF	TGCAGTGCTAGAAGCGGGAGGGCAGATACGCAGTATTTT	few	TRBJ2-3	TRBD2	TRBV20-1
CASSSGPVPDTQYF	TGTGCCAGCAGCTCTGGGCCCGTTCCCGATACGCAGTATTTT	NA	TRBJ2-3	NA	TRBV5-8
CSAPNPGLGGNEQFF	TGCAGTGCCCCTAACCCGGGACTAGGGGGCAATGAGCAGTTCTTC	few	TRBJ2-1	TRBD2	TRBV20-1
CSASDGYYGYTF	TGCAGCGCCTCCGACGGGTACTATGGCTACACCTTC	few	TRBJ1-2	NA	TRBV29-1
CSARDMGVQETQYF	TGCAGTGCTAGAGATATGGGGGTCCAAGAGACCCAGTACTTC	few	TRBJ2-5	NA	TRBV20-1
CSARDLAWEGQPQHF	TGCAGTGCTAGAGACCTGGCCTGGGAGGGTCAGCCCCAGCATTTT	many	TRBJ1-5	NA	TRBV20-1
CASSPQTGANTEAFF	TGTGCCAGCAGCCCCCAGACAGGGGCGAACACTGAAGCTTTCTTT	NA	TRBJ1-1	TRBD1	TRBV5-4
CASGVPYQETQYF	TGTGCCAGTGGGGTACCGTACCAAGAGACCCAGTACTTC	few	TRBJ2-5	NA	TRBV7-2
CASSSRGRDTEAFF	TGTGCCAGCAGCTCCAGGGGGAGGGACACTGAAGCTTTCTTT	few	TRBJ1-1	TRBD1	TRBV7-2
CASSYRLTPGGTEAFF	TGTGCCAGCAGTTACCGTCTAACCCCGGGAGGGACTGAAGCTTTCTTT	NA	TRBJ1-1	NA	TRBV6-5
CSARDVRRFANEQFF	TGCAGTGCTAGGGATGTTCGGCGTTTCGCCAATGAGCAGTTCTTC	few	TRBJ2-1	NA	TRBV20-1
CASSLAGLSYGYTF	TGTGCCAGCAGCTTGGCCGGACTAAGCTATGGCTACACCTTC	NA	TRBJ1-2	NA	TRBV5-6
CASSTGLADYYNEQFF	TGTGCCAGCAGTACCGGACTAGCGGATTACTACAATGAGCAGTTCTTC	few	TRBJ2-1	TRBD2	TRBV27
CSATDRGQGGELFF	TGCAGTGCAACGGACAGGGGGCAGGGCGGGGAGCTGTTTTTT	many	TRBJ2-2	TRBD1	TRBV20-1
CASSIGRGTDTQYF	TGTGCCAGCAGTATAGGGCGAGGAACAGATACGCAGTATTTT	NA	TRBJ2-3	NA	TRBV6-2/TRBV6-3
CSGGAPGPGSSYEQYF	TGCAGTGGCGGTGCCCCCGGGCCAGGGAGCTCCTACGAGCAGTACTTC	NA	TRBJ2-7	NA	TRBV20-1
CASSLAQGTQETQYF	TGCGCCAGCAGCTTGGCTCAAGGGACCCAAGAGACCCAGTACTTC	once	TRBJ2-5	NA	TRBV5-1
CASSTGADYGYTF	TGTGCCAGCAGTACAGGGGCGGACTATGGCTACACCTTC	NA	TRBJ1-2	TRBD1	TRBV12-3/TRBV12-4
CSARLGLAGGTYNEQFF	TGCAGTGCTAGATTGGGACTAGCGGGAGGAACATACAATGAGCAGTTCTTC	few	TRBJ2-1	TRBD2	TRBV20-1
CSAGQVLNTEAFF	TGCAGCGCCGGACAGGTACTGAACACTGAAGCTTTCTTT	many	TRBJ1-1	TRBD1	TRBV29-1
CASSLGVGKQYF	TGTGCCAGCAGCTTAGGGGTCGGGAAGCAGTACTTC	NA	TRBJ2-7	NA	TRBV5-4
CASSVAPSGGVNYEQYF	TGTGCCAGCAGCGTAGCACCTTCAGGGGGAGTAAACTACGAGCAGTACTTC	NA	TRBJ2-7	TRBD1	TRBV9